These 19 T cell receptor beta chains share one sample of origin, sequenced in a study of molecular identifiers for immune sequencing clone quantification. MiXCR, applied by TCRdb to the PCR reads, yields one record per CDR3 protein. The sample lists some 66,000 distinct CDR3 sequences; roughly a fifth were seen once. Sequences were obtained from naive CD8+ T cells from blood, with Jurkat cell RNA spiked in. Subset in this sample: FACS-sorted CD8+CD4-CCR7+CD45RA+ naive T cells. The receptors shown here come from a human donor in good health. Some libraries in this study had Jurkat cell RNA spiked in.

This clonotype was observed at least ten times. This chain connects TRBV28 to TRBJ1-1; 10 nucleotides agree with TRBD1. V was pared by 3 bases and J by 1 base, with 5 bases of the junction left unmatched. Per the germline V gene, CDR1 is MDHEN and CDR2 is SYDVKM. The CDR3 consists of 16 residues. The CDR3 reads CASSLVGTGENTEAFF. The CDR3 coding sequence is TGTGCCAGCAGTTTGGTCGGGACAGGGGAGAACACTGAAGCTTTCTTT.

This clonotype appeared many times. The rearrangement joins TRBV29-1 to TRBJ2-7; 7 bases line up with TRBD1. This CDR3 comprises 11 residues. V lost 7 bases to trimming and J lost 11 bases; unmatched junction nucleotides: 11. Germline V lookup: CDR1 SQVTM, CDR2 ANQGSEA. Here the CDR3 DNA reads TGCAGCGCAATCTCCGGGACAGACAAGTACTTC. Residues: CSAISGTDKYF.

There are many counts of this clonotype. V is TRBV6-6 and J is TRBJ2-3, with TRBD1 as a possible D gene (5 bases). Germline CDR1 MNHNY, CDR2 SVGAGI (reference sequence). With 8 bases removed from V and 4 bases from J, the gap between germline ends came to 13 bases. CDR3 size: 13 residues. The CDR3 DNA reads TGTGCCAGCGGCGCCACCAGGGCAGATACGCAGTATTTT. Protein product: CASGATRADTQYF.

This clonotype was observed at least ten times. This chain links TRBV4-2 with TRBJ1-1; a weak D match, TRBD1 (6 bases). Germline-derived CDR1 and CDR2 are LGHNA and YNFKEQ. The CDR3 length is 15 residues. Trimming pared 2 bases from V and 0 bases from J, leaving 10 bases between. CDR3 residues: CASSQLQGMNTEAFF. CDR3 nucleotide sequence: TGTGCCAGCAGCCAACTACAGGGAATGAACACTGAAGCTTTCTTT.

As to this clonotype: A much larger clonotype is one base distant, so this may be a read error. The chain combines TRBV12-3 or TRBV12-4 with TRBJ2-5; the D is unclear. V gave up 5 bases and J gave up 3 bases, with 13 bases separating them. There are 14 residues in the CDR3. CDR3 loop: CASSRSARKETQYF. The CDR3 region has the DNA TGTGCCAGCAGTCGGTCAGCGCGTAAAGAGACCCAGTACTTC.

On this clonotype: The junction does not match germline at one end; this may be a read error. The chain links TRBV4-1 to TRBJ2-7; the match to TRBD2 covers 11 bases. This CDR3 comprises 15 residues. Germline V gene data show CDR1 as MGHRA and CDR2 as YSYEKL. CDR3 protein: CASSQLLAGAYGQYF. For the CDR3, the DNA is TGCGCCAGCAGCCAATTACTAGCGGGGGCCTACGGGCAGTACTTC.

This clonotype was recorded a few times. This sequence may be a read error, since a much larger clone differs from it by one base. The rearrangement uses TRBV29-1 and TRBJ1-1; D is unresolved. Per the germline V gene, CDR1 is SQVTM and CDR2 is ANQGSEA. CDR3 size: 12 residues. CDR3 region: CSVEDGLTETFF. In nucleotides, the CDR3 is TGCAGCGTTGAAGATGGGCTGACTGAAACTTTCTTT.

Worth noting for this clonotype: This may be a read error: a much more frequent sequence differs by one nucleotide. The chain couples TRBV7-3 to TRBJ2-3, with D possibly being TRBD2 (6 bases). The germline V gene has CDR1 SGHTA and CDR2 FQGTGA. Trimming took 5 bases from V and 2 from J, leaving 20 bases between them. The CDR3 has 17 residues. The CDR3 here is CASSEGIGSGDTDTQYF. CDR3 DNA sequence: TGTGCCAGCAGCGAGGGGATCGGGAGCGGAGACACAGATACGCAGTATTTT.

This clonotype has at least ten counts. The chain uses TRBV7-6 and TRBJ2-5; TRBD2 agrees at 11 bases. Unmatched junction bases numbered 15, after V lost 7 bases and J lost 2 bases. The CDR3 covers 18 residues. The germline gives CDR1 SGHVS, CDR2 FNYEAQ. CDR3 in DNA: TGTGCCAGCATCGATCCTACCGGGACTAGCGGATTGCAAGAGACCCAGTACTTC. Protein product: CASIDPTGTSGLQETQYF.

This clonotype occurred once. A much larger clone differs by one base, so this may be a read error. V usage is TRBV28 and J usage is TRBJ2-2; a weak D match, TRBD2 (6 bases). The CDR3 is 14 residues long. Germline CDR1 reads MDHEN; CDR2 reads SYDVKM. The CDR3 here is CTSSSGGWAGELFF. Here the CDR3 DNA reads TGTACCAGCAGTTCCGGAGGGTGGGCCGGGGAGCTGTTTTTT.

Many counts were recorded for this clonotype. The CDR3 DNA reads as TGCGCCAGCAGCCCACTAGCGGGAGGCTTGGCCGGGGAGCTGTTTTTT. It translates to CASSPLAGGLAGELFF. The chain employs TRBV4-3 and TRBJ2-2; TRBD2 agrees at 12 bases. From germline, CDR1 is LGHNA and CDR2 YSLEER. CDR3 length: 16 amino acids. After removal of 4 bases from V and 6 bases from J, the junction contained 6 bases not matched to a gene.

The genes are TRBV2 and TRBJ2-5; no clear D gene. Germline CDR1 and CDR2: SNHLY and FYNNEI. CDR3 size: 13 residues. V lost 4 bases and J lost 4, with 10 bases in between. For the CDR3, the DNA is TGTGCCAGCAGTGTGTGGGCAGGAGAGACCCAGTACTTC. Translation gives CASSVWAGETQYF.

This clonotype was seen a handful of times. The CDR3 reads CASSFRGQGSYEQYF. The CDR3 region has the DNA TGTGCCAGCAGCTTTAGAGGGCAGGGATCCTACGAGCAGTACTTC. J is TRBJ2-7 and V is TRBV11-2; D could derive from TRBD1 or TRBD2 (5 bases each). In germline, CDR1 is SGHAT, CDR2 FQNNGV. With 3 bases removed from V and 1 base from J, the gap between germline ends came to 13 bases. CDR3 size: 15 residues. Full variable domain (outside the CDR3, taken from reference TRBV11-2 and TRBJ2-7): EAGVAQSPRYKIIEKRQSVAFWCNPISGHATLYWYQQILGQGPKLLIQFQNNGVVDDSQLPKDRFSAERLKGVDSTLKIQPAKLEDSAVYLCASSFRGQGSYEQYFGPGTRLTVT.

This clonotype appeared a few times. The chain combines TRBV20-1 with TRBJ2-3; 9 positions agree with TRBD2. The CDR3 length is 17 residues. Germline CDR1 DFQATT, CDR2 SNEGSKA (reference sequence). With V trimmed by 3 bases and J by 2 bases, 12 bases remained unmatched. CDR3 loop: CSASLAGALISTDTQYF. The CDR3 DNA reads TGCAGTGCTAGTTTAGCGGGAGCCTTGATTTCCACAGATACGCAGTATTTT.

This clonotype was seen only once. This chain uses TRBV7-6 with TRBJ1-5, with D perhaps matching TRBD1 (6 bases). CDR1 is SGHVS, CDR2 FNYEAQ, per germline. Trimming pared 3 bases from V and 9 bases from J, leaving 21 bases between. This CDR3 region has 16 residues. This CDR3 reads CASSLRVGGFDRPQHF. The CDR3 DNA reads as TGTGCCAGCAGCTTGAGGGTAGGGGGATTTGATCGGCCCCAGCATTTT.

This clonotype was picked up many times. This chain connects TRBV23-1 to TRBJ2-3; TRBD1 aligns across 11 bases. TRBV23-1 is reported as an ORF; its role is uncertain. Trimming took 2 bases from V and 4 from J; bases not matched to a gene: 8. This CDR3 has 17 amino acids. The CDR3 DNA reads as TGCGCCAGCAGTCAACTCCAGGGACAGGGGGTCGCAGATACGCAGTATTTT. Encoded protein: CASSQLQGQGVADTQYF.

A word on this clonotype: A much larger clone sits a single nucleotide away, making a read error possible. The chain is built from TRBV29-1 and TRBJ1-1; weak D call: TRBD1 (6 bases). The CDR3 sequence is 11 residues long. CDR1 and CDR2 from the germline V gene are SQVTM and ANQGSEA. In DNA form, the CDR3 reads TGCAGCGTATGGGGGCCCACTGAAGCTTCCTTT. It codes for CSVWGPTEASF.

This clonotype came up many times. The chain links TRBV4-3 to TRBJ2-3; tentatively, D is TRBD2 (5 bases). Germline lookup yields CDR1 LGHNA and CDR2 YSLEER. With 0 bases removed from V and 1 base from J, the gap between germline ends came to 5 bases. This CDR3 region has 14 residues. The CDR3 region has the DNA TGCGCCAGCAGCCAAGATAGCGGCACAGATACGCAGTATTTT. Translation gives CASSQDSGTDTQYF.

A few counts support this clonotype. Given a much more abundant clone one base away, this may be a read error. This chain joins TRBV6-7 and TRBJ2-7; D is unresolved. TRBV6-7 carries the ORF label, with uncertain function. The CDR3 runs to 14 residues. V lost 0 bases, J lost 2 bases, and 8 bases lay in between. The CDR3 loop reads CASSYSELPYEQYF. CDR3 nucleotides: TGTGCCAGCAGTTACTCGGAGTTACCCTACGAGCAGTACTTC.